This T cell receptor beta chain originates from a study of cytomegalovirus exposure and HLA in healthy donors. Germline CDR1 SNHLY, CDR2 FYNNEI. V shed 4 bases and J shed 2 bases, with 11 bases lying between them. The CDR3 runs 14 residues. TCRdb's table, derived via immunoSEQ multiplex PCR, lists solely in-frame clones and lacks some. Of 97,000 or so clones listed, around 85% are singletons. The J gene is TRBJ1-1, the V gene TRBV2; D is undetermined. This receptor was identified in a woman in her 30s in good health and CMV-seronegative. Sequenced: PBMCs. The CDR3 sequence is CASSAITKNTEAFF. In DNA form, the CDR3 reads TGTGCCAGCAGTGCTATTACCAAAAACACTGAAGCTTTCTTT.